A selection of T cell receptor beta chains follows, all from one sample in a study of cytomegalovirus exposure and HLA in healthy donors. The protocol was immunoSEQ multiplex PCR, while the TCRdb copy is restricted to in-frame clones and leaves out a portion. The sample includes 150,000 to 160,000 clones, around nine tenths of them seen just once. The sample taken for sequencing was PBMCs. Receptors were obtained from a young man in good health and CMV-seropositive. The CDR3 runs from the conserved cysteine through the conserved F or W. A D gene is named only where the DNA matches it firmly. Only some rows state a clone size, as once, few, many or a class for expanded clones.

once	TRBV19	TRBJ2-1	TRBD2	TGTGCCAGTAGTATTCTCCGGACTAGTCTGCGGAATGAGCAGTTCTTC	CASSILRTSLRNEQFF
NA	TRBV7-2	TRBJ1-2	NA	TGTGCCAGCAGCCTAGATAAGGGCCCAGGAAGGGGTGGCTACACCTTC	CASSLDKGPGRGGYTF
NA	TRBV18	TRBJ1-3	NA	TGTGCCAGCTCACCCACGGTACTTAAGACTGGAAACACCATATATTTT	CASSPTVLKTGNTIYF
NA	TRBV28	TRBJ1-2	TRBD1	TGTGCCAGCAGTGAAACAGGGGGCTATGGCTACACCTTC	CASSETGGYGYTF
NA	TRBV5-1	TRBJ2-5	TRBD1	TGCGCCAGCAGCTTGTGGACAGGGCAAGAGACCCAGTACTTC	CASSLWTGQETQYF
NA	TRBV11-2	TRBJ2-5	TRBD2	TGTGCCAGCAGCCCTAGGGGCGGGAGGGCCGCTCCAGAGACCCAGTACTTC	CASSPRGGRAAPETQYF
NA	TRBV6-5	TRBJ2-1	TRBD2	TGTGCCAGCAGTTACTCGAGCGGGAACTACAATGAGCAGTTCTTC	CASSYSSGNYNEQFF
NA	TRBV27	TRBJ2-1	NA	TGTGCCAGCAGTTTGAGAGTCGTGTCATCCAATGAGCAGTTCTTC	CASSLRVVSSNEQFF
NA	TRBV4-3	TRBJ2-1	NA	TGCGCCAGCAGCCAAGCGGGTGGAGGGTATGAGCAGTTCTTC	CASSQAGGGYEQFF
NA	TRBV2	TRBJ1-4	NA	TGTGCCAGCAGGGGGGGATTAACTAATGAAAAACTGTTTTTT	CASRGGLTNEKLFF
NA	TRBV19	TRBJ1-1	NA	TGTGCCAGTAGTTACACGGGACGGAGGGGCACTGAAGCTTTCTTT	CASSYTGRRGTEAFF